The 27 T cell receptor beta chains below were found in one sample sequenced in a study of neurological immune-mediated disorders. TCRdb independently ran MiXCR on the 5' RACE reads; one entry per CDR3 protein. The data hold 18,000 or so distinct CDR3 sequences, with approximately 11% observed a single time. Sequenced sample: CD8+ T cells from blood. These TCRs come from a woman aged 45-59 years in good health.

This clonotype was recorded at least ten times. This chain connects TRBV27 to TRBJ2-3, with D tentatively TRBD2 (5 bases). CDR3 size: 18 residues. Trimming cost V 5 bases and J 3 bases, with 24 bases left between them. CDR1 and CDR2 from the germline V gene are MNHEY and SMNVEV (reference sequence). The CDR3 bases are TGTGCCAGCAGTCCTAACCTCGAGGCCGTGCGCGGGACAGATACGCAGTATTTT. This translates into CASSPNLEAVRGTDTQYF.

This clonotype was picked up many times. This chain's CDR3 is CASSPVSDTQYF. The CDR3 coding sequence is TGTGCCAGTAGCCCCGTATCAGATACGCAGTATTTT. The rearrangement uses TRBV19 and TRBJ2-3; no reliable D call. The germline CDR1 and CDR2 sequences are LNHDA and SQIVND (reference sequence). Trimming took 6 bases from V and 4 from J, leaving 8 bases between them. This CDR3 is 12 amino acids long.

This clonotype was recorded at least ten times. The chain is built from TRBV4-1 and TRBJ2-7, with 14 bases matching TRBD2. This CDR3 comprises 15 residues. The germline V gene encodes CDR1 MGHRA and CDR2 YSYEKL. The V segment lost 5 bases and the J segment 2 bases; nucleotides outside the gene matches: 2. The CDR3 coding sequence is TGCGCCAGCAGCGGACTAGCGGGGGGAACCTACGAGCAGTACTTC. Amino acids: CASSGLAGGTYEQYF.

This clonotype was detected many times. CDR3 DNA sequence: TGTGCCAGTACCGACAGGGCTGAGCAGTTCTTC. Translated, it gives CASTDRAEQFF. The chain is built from TRBV19 and TRBJ2-1, with 7 nucleotides matching TRBD1. Germline-derived CDR1 and CDR2 are LNHDA and SQIVND (reference sequence). Trimming took 7 bases from V and 9 from J; bases not matched to a gene: 3. The CDR3 is made up of 11 amino acids.

Ten or more counts support this clonotype. The chain combines TRBV11-2 with TRBJ2-1; TRBD1 is a possible D gene (5 bases). Trimming shortened V by 0 bases and J by 3 bases, and 6 bases separated the two germline ends. Germline assignment: CDR1 SGHAT and CDR2 FQNNGV. The CDR3 totals 14 residues. This chain's CDR3 is CASSLEDSYNEQFF. In DNA form, the CDR3 reads TGTGCCAGCAGCTTAGAAGACAGCTACAATGAGCAGTTCTTC. Full variable domain (missing parts from reference TRBV11-2 and TRBJ2-1): EAGVAQSPRYKIIEKRQSVAFWCNPISGHATLYWYQQILGQGPKLLIQFQNNGVVDDSQLPKDRFSAERLKGVDSTLKIQPAKLEDSAVYLCASSLEDSYNEQFFGPGTRLTVL.

This clonotype came up many times. V gene TRBV9 combines with J gene TRBJ1-6; no clear D gene. Per the germline V gene, CDR1 is SGDLS and CDR2 is YYNGEE. The CDR3 loop spans 16 amino acids. V was clipped by 4 bases and J by 0 bases, with 11 bases between them. The CDR3 loop is CASSKFESSYNSPLHF. The CDR3 DNA is TGTGCCAGCAGCAAGTTTGAGAGCTCCTATAATTCACCCCTCCACTTT.

This clonotype was picked up many times. The V call is TRBV6-5, the J call TRBJ2-6; D remains ambiguous. Germline CDR1 reads MNHEY; CDR2 reads SVGAGI. V shed 0 bases and J shed 2 bases, with 5 bases lying between them. The CDR3 extends over 15 amino acids. CDR3 amino acids: CASSYSRAGANVLTF. In DNA, the CDR3 is TGTGCCAGCAGTTACTCGAGAGCTGGGGCCAACGTCCTGACTTTC.

This clonotype has a count of ten or more. The rearrangement uses TRBV28 and TRBJ2-7, with TRBD2 matching over 7 bases. The germline V gene encodes CDR1 MDHEN and CDR2 SYDVKM. V lost 8 bases and J lost 3; bases outside the gene matches: 10. The CDR3 loop spans 14 amino acids. CDR3 in amino acids: CASLGLDGHYEQYF. CDR3 sequence (DNA): TGTGCCAGCCTCGGACTAGATGGGCACTACGAGCAGTACTTC.

The sample holds many counts of this clonotype. This chain links TRBV19 with TRBJ2-3; perhaps TRBD2 as D (5 bases). V lost 6 bases and J 1 base, leaving 17 bases between the germline ends. The V gene's germline CDR1 is LNHDA and CDR2 SQIVND (reference sequence). The CDR3 is made up of 16 amino acids. The CDR3 is CASSSFEGHRTDTQYF. As DNA, the CDR3 is TGTGCCAGTAGCTCATTTGAGGGCCACCGCACAGATACGCAGTATTTT.

There are many counts of this clonotype. V usage is TRBV20-1 and J usage is TRBJ2-7; D may be TRBD2 (5 bases). The CDR3 length is 12 residues. Germline V CDR1 and CDR2: DFQATT, SNEGSKA (reference sequence). Trimming stripped 4 bases from V and 3 bases from J, with 10 bases between. The CDR3 DNA reads as TGCAGTGCTACGGGGTATCTCTACGAGCAGTACTTC. As protein: CSATGYLYEQYF.

This clonotype has ten or more counts. The rearrangement joins TRBV12-3 or TRBV12-4 to TRBJ2-7; 8 bases are a match to TRBD1. Losses at the gene ends were 5 bases for V and 2 bases for J; bases not matched to a gene: 8. CDR3 length: 15 residues. The CDR3 DNA is TGTGCCAGCAGTGTCGACACAGGGGGAGCCTACGAGCAGTACTTC. Encoded protein: CASSVDTGGAYEQYF.

The table lists this clonotype with many counts. The chain recombines TRBV4-3 with TRBJ2-7, with TRBD1 matching 7 bases. The CDR3 has 14 amino acids. CDR1 and CDR2 (germline): LGHNA, YSLEER. V trimming: 0 bases; J trimming: 3 bases; junction bases outside the gene matches: 2. CDR3 coding DNA: TGCGCCAGCAGCCAAGAGCACAGGGGCTACGAGCAGTACTTC. It specifies CASSQEHRGYEQYF.

This clonotype was seen many times. The CDR3 nucleotides are TGTGCCAGCAGCTCCGCCCAAGCGGGTCTAGCCAAAAACATTCAGTACTTC. Protein product: CASSSAQAGLAKNIQYF. J is TRBJ2-4 and V is TRBV7-6; tentatively, D is TRBD2 (6 bases). Germline V gene sequence: CDR1 SGHVS, CDR2 FNYEAQ. The V gene lost 4 bases and the J gene lost 0 bases, with 16 bases spanning the gap. The CDR3 loop spans 17 amino acids.

This clonotype was recorded many times. The rearrangement joins TRBV5-1 to TRBJ2-1; 9 bases align to TRBD2. This CDR3 has 18 amino acids. The germline V gene encodes CDR1 SGHRS and CDR2 YFSETQ. After removal of 0 bases from V and 2 bases from J, the junction contained 9 bases not matched to a gene. CDR3 in DNA: TGCGCCAGCAGCTTGGCTGGGGCGGGAGGGCCGCCCTACAATGAGCAGTTCTTC. This gives the protein CASSLAGAGGPPYNEQFF.

This clonotype was detected many times. The chain is built from TRBV15 and TRBJ2-1; a possible D gene is TRBD2 (5 bases). Trimming cost V 3 bases and J 0 bases, with 15 bases left between them. In germline, CDR1 is LNHNV, CDR2 YYDKDF (reference sequence). The CDR3 consists of 17 residues. The DNA for the CDR3 is TGTGCCACCAGCAGCCTTCTAGCTTCGAGCTCCTACAATGAGCAGTTCTTC. Translating it yields CATSSLLASSSYNEQFF.

This clonotype was seen repeatedly, ten times or more. The chain employs TRBV7-8 and TRBJ2-7; D is uncertain. V lost 3 bases, J lost 5 bases, and 14 bases lay in between. There are 14 residues in the CDR3. Germline CDR1 and CDR2: SGHVS and FQNEAQ. CDR3 sequence: CASSFVGRSDEQYF. CDR3 coding DNA: TGTGCCAGCAGCTTTGTTGGTCGTTCTGACGAGCAGTACTTC.

This rearrangement joins TRBV12-3 or TRBV12-4 to TRBJ2-2, with D perhaps matching TRBD1 or TRBD2 (5 bases each). V was pared by 6 bases and J by 3 bases, with 8 bases between. The CDR3 runs to 13 residues. The CDR3 coding sequence is TGTGCCAGCAGGAGAGGGGACACCGGGGAGCTGTTTTTT. It codes for CASRRGDTGELFF.

Many counts were recorded for this clonotype. The chain carries TRBV9 and TRBJ2-1, with a possible D match to TRBD2 (6 bases). Trimming left V 7 bases short and J 7 bases short, with 21 bases between. The CDR3 length is 15 residues. CDR1 and CDR2 (germline): SGDLS, YYNGEE. The CDR3 DNA reads TGTGCCAGCGGCCTTGGTAGCGGACAACAAAATGAGCAGTTCTTC. This sequence encodes CASGLGSGQQNEQFF.

This clonotype was counted many times. A much more abundant neighbour one base away suggests this may be a read error. The chain joins TRBV7-9 to TRBJ2-1; D is unresolved. Germline-derived CDR1 and CDR2 are SEHNR and FQNEAQ (reference sequence). The CDR3 loop spans 13 amino acids. CDR3 in amino acids: CVSRRDPSNEQFF. The CDR3 coding sequence is TGTGTCAGCAGGAGAGACCCCTCCAATGAGCAGTTCTTC.

The chain has TRBV10-3 and TRBJ1-2, with 7 bases fitting TRBD1. Losses at the gene ends were 2 bases for V and 4 bases for J; bases not matched to a gene: 4. Germline V lookup: CDR1 ENHRY, CDR2 SYGVKD. CDR3 size: 14 residues. This CDR3 is CAISESGDSYGYTF. The CDR3 region has the DNA TGTGCCATCAGTGAGAGTGGGGACAGCTATGGCTACACCTTC.

The chain is built from TRBV5-1 and TRBJ2-5, with a possible D match to TRBD1 (5 bases). Trimming took 5 bases from V and 2 from J, leaving 10 bases between them. Germline V gene lookup returns CDR1 SGHRS and CDR2 YFSETQ. The CDR3 has 13 amino acids. The CDR3 nucleotides read TGCGCCAGCAGGGCAGGGTTGCAAGAGACCCAGTACTTC. Protein sequence: CASRAGLQETQYF.

This rearrangement joins TRBV15 to TRBJ2-7, with D possibly being TRBD1 or TRBD2 (5 bases each). CDR1 is LNHNV, CDR2 YYDKDF, per germline (reference sequence). The CDR3 length is 14 residues. V was pared by 5 bases and J by 2 bases, with 13 bases between. CDR3 nucleotide sequence: TGTGCCACCAGCCGGGACCTGGGAGCCTACGAGCAGTACTTC. As protein: CATSRDLGAYEQYF.

This clonotype was counted many times. The junction differs from germline at one of its ends, possibly a read error. The chain carries TRBV7-2 and TRBJ2-7, with 8 bases identical to TRBD1. Per the germline V gene, CDR1 is SGHTA and CDR2 is FQGNSA. CDR3 length equals 13 residues. The CDR3 reads CASTLTGGYEQYF. CDR3 nucleotide sequence: TGTGCCAGCACCTTAACAGGGGGCTACGAGCAGTACTTC.

This clonotype was counted ten times or more. The chain employs TRBV5-5 and TRBJ1-1; D ambiguous. The germline V gene encodes CDR1 SGHKS and CDR2 YYEKEE (reference sequence). This CDR3 is 11 amino acids long. Trimming stripped 6 bases from V and 4 bases from J, with 7 bases between. The CDR3 region is CASTPGTEAFF. Written as DNA, the CDR3 is TGTGCCAGCACCCCTGGCACTGAAGCTTTCTTT. Full variable domain (rest looked up from reference TRBV5-5 and TRBJ1-1): DAGVTQSPTHLIKTRGQQVTLRCSPISGHKSVSWYQQVLGQGPQFIFQYYEKEERGRGNFPDRFSARQFPNYSSELNVNALLLGDSALYLCASTPGTEAFFGQGTRLTVV.

This clonotype appeared many times. V gene TRBV7-9 combines with J gene TRBJ2-1, with 10 bases matching TRBD1. CDR1 and CDR2 from the germline V gene are SEHNR and FQNEAQ (reference sequence). V lost 2 bases to trimming and J lost 2 bases; unmatched junction nucleotides: 9. This CDR3 region has 18 residues. CDR3 sequence: CASSLRGQGNYPYNEQFF. The CDR3 nucleotides read TGTGCCAGCAGCTTACGGGGACAGGGGAACTACCCCTACAATGAGCAGTTCTTC.

This clonotype was seen many times. CDR3 protein: CASSAFGGGTNTEAFF. In DNA form, the CDR3 reads TGTGCCAGCAGCGCCTTCGGTGGAGGGACGAACACTGAAGCTTTCTTT. The chain employs TRBV9 and TRBJ1-1; D might be TRBD1 (5 bases). V lost 3 bases and J 1 base, leaving 16 bases between the germline ends. Germline-derived CDR1 and CDR2 are SGDLS and YYNGEE. CDR3 length: 16 amino acids. Combining the CDR3 with reference TRBV9 and TRBJ1-1 gives the whole variable domain DSGVTQTPKHLITATGQRVTLRCSPRSGDLSVYWYQQSLDQGLQFLIQYYNGEERAKGNILERFSAQQFPDLHSELNLSSLELGDSALYFCASSAFGGGTNTEAFFGQGTRLTVV.

This clonotype was recorded many times. The chain carries TRBV6-2 or TRBV6-3 and TRBJ2-3; D is uncertain. This CDR3 is built from 15 residues. Trimming shortened V by 2 bases and J by 3 bases, and 12 bases separated the two germline ends. Germline lookup yields CDR1 MNHEY and CDR2 SVGEGT. The CDR3 DNA reads TGTGCCAGCAGTTACCCCCTCGCTCGGACAGATACGCAGTATTTT. It specifies CASSYPLARTDTQYF.